This TCR beta chain was recorded in a study of blood T cell repertoires in COVID-19. On the study more broadly: COVID-19 samples, acute and convalescent, were from the United States, Italy and Spain. Sources were T cells, B-cell-depleted T cells, or PBMCs; the material itself was cDNA or gDNA.

Generated by immunoSEQ multiplex PCR, the TCRdb table keeps only in-frame clones and is missing some. This table holds about 180,000 clones, about 85% found once. CDR1 and CDR2 from the germline V gene are SGHRS and YFSETQ. This CDR3 comprises 14 residues. V was shortened by 2 bases and J by 3 bases, with 12 bases between the two germline ends. This sequence joins TRBV5-1 and TRBJ2-7; D gene ambiguous. The sample was peripheral blood. This TCR came from an elderly man with COVID-19, enrolled during active disease. CDR3 sequence (DNA): TGCGCCAGCAGCTTCGAGGCTCCGGGCTACGAGCAGTACTTC. It codes for CASSFEAPGYEQYF.